This T cell receptor (beta chain) came from a study of blood T cell repertoires in COVID-19. TCRdb keeps only in-frame clones here, not all; method: immunoSEQ multiplex PCR. This sample has some 270,000 clones, with approximately 90% found just once. The CDR3 extends over 17 amino acids. After removal of 9 bases from V and 5 bases from J, the junction contained 18 bases not matched to a gene. In germline, CDR1 is KGHDR, CDR2 SFDVKD. The rearrangement uses TRBV24-1 and TRBJ2-5; 9 bases fit TRBD1. Source material: PBMCs or T cells enriched from blood (not recorded which). This TCR was sampled from a woman aged 25-40 years with acute COVID-19. The DNA for the CDR3 is TGTGCCACCGAATCCGGGACAGGGAGGGCCCCCGGGGAGACCCAGTACTTC. It translates to CATESGTGRAPGETQYF.